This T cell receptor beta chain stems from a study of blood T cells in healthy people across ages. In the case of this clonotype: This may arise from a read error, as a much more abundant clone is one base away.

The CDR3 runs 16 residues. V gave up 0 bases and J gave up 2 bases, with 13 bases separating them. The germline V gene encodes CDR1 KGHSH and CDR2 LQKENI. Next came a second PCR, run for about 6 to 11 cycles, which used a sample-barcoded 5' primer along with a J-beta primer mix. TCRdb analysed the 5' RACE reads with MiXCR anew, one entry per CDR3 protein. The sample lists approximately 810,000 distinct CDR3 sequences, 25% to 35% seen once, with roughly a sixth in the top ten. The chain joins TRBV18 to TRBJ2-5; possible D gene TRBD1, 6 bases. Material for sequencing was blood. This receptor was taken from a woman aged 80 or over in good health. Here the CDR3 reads CASSPPRPQGQETQYF. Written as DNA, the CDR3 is TGTGCCAGCTCACCACCGAGGCCACAGGGTCAAGAGACCCAGTACTTC.